Presented here are 22 T cell receptor beta chains from one specimen sequenced in a study of shared clonotypes between healthy human individuals. Produced via immunoSEQ multiplex PCR; TCRdb's table is partial and in-frame only. The table has roughly 2,500,000 clones, roughly 93% seen once. Sequencing was done on a sample of naive CD4+ T cells from PBMCs. Subset in this sample: CD45RA+ positively selected. The receptor source for this set is a man aged 18 to 30 in good health. Some clones in this sample may be carry-over from other donors' samples.

This chain connects TRBV19 to TRBJ2-3; 9 bases are shared with TRBD2. CDR3 size: 15 residues. Germline values: CDR1 LNHDA, CDR2 SQIVND (reference sequence). V shed 3 bases and J 4 bases; nucleotides not matched to a gene: 5. CDR3 in amino acids: CASSIPAGGADTQYF. As DNA, the CDR3 is TGTGCCAGTAGTATTCCGGCGGGAGGGGCAGATACGCAGTATTTT.

J is TRBJ1-4 and V is TRBV18; D not certain. The CDR3 runs 14 residues. V gave up 6 bases and J gave up 7 bases, with 15 bases separating them. Germline CDR1 reads KGHSH; CDR2 reads LQKENI. The CDR3 DNA sequence: TGTGCCAGCTCGCCGGGGATGGCTCCTGAAAAACTGTTTTTT. Amino acid sequence: CASSPGMAPEKLFF.

The chain joins TRBV19 to TRBJ2-3; D gene unclear. V was pared by 4 bases and J by 6 bases, with 5 bases between. The germline gives CDR1 LNHDA, CDR2 SQIVND (reference sequence). The CDR3 covers 11 residues. The CDR3 DNA sequence: TGTGCCAGTAGTAAGTGGGATACGCAGTATTTT. Translated: CASSKWDTQYF.

The rearrangement links TRBV5-1 to TRBJ2-3; 12 bases are a match to TRBD1. The CDR3 is 17 amino acids. V shed 0 bases and J 6 bases; nucleotides not matched to a gene: 8. Germline V gene lookup returns CDR1 SGHRS and CDR2 YFSETQ. The CDR3 region has the DNA TGCGCCAGCAGCTTGGATGGGACAGGGGGCGGCCGGGATACGCAGTATTTT. Protein sequence: CASSLDGTGGGRDTQYF.

The chain has TRBV18 and TRBJ1-1, with D possibly being TRBD1 (6 bases). The germline V and J ends were trimmed by 2 bases and 1 base, with 14 bases remaining between them. This CDR3 spans 16 amino acids. Germline lookup yields CDR1 KGHSH and CDR2 LQKENI. CDR3: CASSPTNRDGNTEAFF. The CDR3 DNA sequence: TGTGCCAGCTCACCAACTAACAGGGACGGGAACACTGAAGCTTTCTTT.

This clone was detected only once. The V gene is TRBV27, the J gene TRBJ2-7, with D possibly TRBD2 on 7 matching bases. The CDR3 covers 12 residues. Trimming stripped 3 bases from V and 11 bases from J, with 14 bases between. Germline V CDR1 and CDR2: MNHEY, SMNVEV (reference sequence). The CDR3 DNA reads as TGTGCCAGCAGTTTGGTCGGGGGGCAGAAGTACTTC. This sequence encodes CASSLVGGQKYF.

Concerning this clone: The same CDR3 also results from other DNA sequences found in this sample. The chain employs TRBV5-1 and TRBJ2-7, with a possible D match to TRBD1 (6 bases). The V end lost 0 bases, the J end lost 1 base, and 11 bases lay between the germline ends. The germline V gene has CDR1 SGHRS and CDR2 YFSETQ. CDR3 length: 15 residues. The CDR3 DNA reads TGCGCCAGCAGCTTGGCGGCAGGGGTATCCTACGAGCAGTACTTC. Amino acid sequence: CASSLAAGVSYEQYF.

This chain joins TRBV29-1 and TRBJ2-3; 7 bases fit TRBD2. V trimming: 6 bases; J trimming: 2 bases; junction bases outside the gene matches: 11. The CDR3 has 15 amino acids. Germline CDR1 is SQVTM and CDR2 is ANQGSEA. The CDR3 here is CSVKPTSDDTDTQYF. For the CDR3, the DNA is TGCAGCGTAAAGCCAACTAGCGACGACACAGATACGCAGTATTTT.

V usage is TRBV27 and J usage is TRBJ2-7; D possibly matches TRBD1 or TRBD2 (5 bases each). The germline V gene has CDR1 MNHEY and CDR2 SMNVEV (reference sequence). V was shortened by 6 bases and J by 6 bases, with 15 bases between the two germline ends. This CDR3 has 13 residues. The CDR3: CASSPYVRGEQYF. The CDR3 coding sequence is TGTGCCAGCAGCCCCTACGTGAGGGGCGAGCAGTACTTC.

The chain joins TRBV19 to TRBJ2-1, with TRBD1 matching 8 bases. The germline gives CDR1 LNHDA, CDR2 SQIVND (reference sequence). The CDR3 runs to 15 residues. The V and J ends lost 3 bases and 7 bases, in that order; junction bases with no gene match: 8. As DNA, the CDR3 is TGTGCCAGTAGTATCTCCCAGGGGGCATATAATGAGCAGTTCTTC. This gives the protein CASSISQGAYNEQFF.

This chain connects TRBV6-1 to TRBJ1-5, with TRBD1 matching over 10 bases. This CDR3 comprises 14 residues. In germline, CDR1 is MNHNS, CDR2 SASEGT. After removal of 7 bases from V and 7 bases from J, the junction contained 7 bases not matched to a gene. The CDR3 DNA reads as TGTGCCAGCACTAGACAGGGGGCATTGCAGCCCCAGCATTTT. This encodes CASTRQGALQPQHF.

This chain links TRBV19 with TRBJ2-3; 13 bases agree with TRBD2. The CDR3 has 16 residues. The trim removed 6 bases at V and 4 bases at J, leaving 7 bases unmatched. Germline CDR1 is LNHDA and CDR2 is SQIVND (reference sequence). The CDR3 sequence is CASSLGLAGVSDTQYF. CDR3 DNA sequence: TGTGCCAGTAGCCTAGGACTAGCGGGAGTTTCAGATACGCAGTATTTT.

The gene calls are TRBV27 and TRBJ2-3, with D tentatively TRBD1 (6 bases). The CDR3 contains 16 residues. V shed 5 bases and J shed 7 bases, with 22 bases lying between them. The germline CDR1 and CDR2 sequences are MNHEY and SMNVEV (reference sequence). CDR3 region: CASSLGGVSPWNTQYF. CDR3 coding DNA: TGTGCCAGCAGTCTAGGGGGAGTCTCGCCATGGAATACGCAGTATTTT.

This clone was counted once. V gene TRBV2 combines with J gene TRBJ2-1; 12 bases align to TRBD2. The CDR3 is 17 amino acids. Trimming cost V 3 bases and J 2 bases; bases outside gene matches: 5. Looked up from germline, CDR1 is SNHLY and CDR2 is FYNNEI. The CDR3 region has the DNA TGTGCCAGCAGTGATCGGCTAGCGGGAGGGCCCTACAATGAGCAGTTCTTC. Its protein is CASSDRLAGGPYNEQFF.

The rearrangement uses TRBV28 and TRBJ1-5; no firm D call. The CDR3 runs to 15 residues. The germline V gene has CDR1 MDHEN and CDR2 SYDVKM. The V end lost 5 bases, the J end lost 1 base, and 12 bases lay between the germline ends. This chain's CDR3 is CASSAPDRSNQPQHF. The CDR3 DNA follows: TGTGCCAGCAGTGCGCCGGATAGGAGCAATCAGCCCCAGCATTTT.

The chain carries TRBV9 and TRBJ1-3; D is unresolved. The germline V gene encodes CDR1 SGDLS and CDR2 YYNGEE. The CDR3 runs 15 residues. Deletions cut 3 bases from V and 1 base from J, with 11 bases between. The CDR3 protein is CASSGAIGSGNTIYF. Here the CDR3 DNA reads TGTGCCAGCAGCGGAGCGATTGGTTCTGGAAACACCATATATTTT.

The rearrangement links TRBV28 to TRBJ2-7; D possibly matches TRBD1 or TRBD2 (6 bases each). CDR1 is MDHEN and CDR2 is SYDVKM in the germline V gene. The CDR3 has 15 residues. V was clipped by 6 bases and J by 3 bases, with 18 bases between them. The CDR3 sequence is CASSKGGTPYYEQYF. DNA for the CDR3: TGTGCCAGCAGCAAAGGGGGGACACCTTACTACGAGCAGTACTTC.

The CDR3 reads CASSPATGVNTEAFF. CDR3 DNA: TGCGCCAGCAGCCCCGCCACAGGGGTGAACACTGAAGCTTTCTTT. The chain carries TRBV5-1 and TRBJ1-1; TRBD1 agrees at 7 bases. The ends lost 4 bases at V and 0 bases at J; junction bases unmatched: 6. The CDR3 loop spans 15 amino acids. Per the germline V gene, CDR1 is SGHRS and CDR2 is YFSETQ.

The chain couples TRBV30 to TRBJ1-4; 9 nucleotides line up with TRBD1. Trimming removed 1 base from V and 7 bases from J; junction bases left unmatched: 4. CDR3 length equals 14 residues. Germline CDR1 and CDR2: GTSNPN and SVGIG (reference sequence). The CDR3 region has the DNA TGTGCCTGGAGTGCTGGGACAGGGAGTGAAAAACTGTTTTTT. This codes for CAWSAGTGSEKLFF. Variable domain in full (rest from reference TRBV30 and TRBJ1-4): SQTIHQWPATLVQPVGSPLSLECTVEGTSNPNLYWYRQAAGRGLQLLFYSVGIGQISSEVPQNLSASRPQDRQFILSSKKLLLSDSGFYLCAWSAGTGSEKLFFGSGTQLSVL.

The chain is built from TRBV7-8 and TRBJ2-3; TRBD2 might be the D (6 bases). This CDR3 region has 15 residues. Trimming left V 5 bases short and J 2 bases short, with 14 bases between. Germline-derived CDR1 and CDR2 are SGHVS and FQNEAQ. CDR3 loop: CASSRMGGNTDTQYF. CDR3 in DNA: TGTGCCAGCAGCCGTATGGGAGGCAACACAGATACGCAGTATTTT. The complete variable domain, with remaining parts taken from reference TRBV7-8 and TRBJ2-3, reads GAGVSQSPRYKVAKRGQDVALRCDPISGHVSLFWYQQALGQGPEFLTYFQNEAQLDKSGLPSDRFFAERPEGSVSTLKIQRTQQEDSAVYLCASSRMGGNTDTQYFGPGTRLTVL.

The rearrangement joins TRBV18 to TRBJ2-1; 9 bases are a match to TRBD2. Germline V CDR1 and CDR2: KGHSH, LQKENI. CDR3 length equals 15 residues. J was trimmed by 10 bases and V by 1 base; bases with no gene match: 8. The CDR3 DNA is TGTGCCAGCTCACCACTCGCTAGCGGGAAAAGGGAGCAGTTCTTC. Translating gives CASSPLASGKREQFF. The full variable domain, with the rest looked up from reference TRBV18 and TRBJ2-1, is NAGVMQNPRHLVRRRGQEARLRCSPMKGHSHVYWYRQLPEEGLKFMVYLQKENIIDESGMPKERFSAEFPKEGPSILRIQQVVRGDSAAYFCASSPLASGKREQFFGPGTRLTVL.

A single count supports this clone. The V gene is TRBV7-9, the J gene TRBJ2-3; D gene uncertain. V gave up 3 bases and J gave up 2 bases, with 15 bases separating them. There are 16 residues in the CDR3. Germline lookup yields CDR1 SEHNR and CDR2 FQNEAQ (reference sequence). The CDR3 DNA reads as TGTGCCAGCAGCTTTTCTGCCCGTCGGTACACAGATACGCAGTATTTT. Translation: CASSFSARRYTDTQYF. Using reference TRBV7-9 and TRBJ2-3 for the parts outside the CDR3, the full variable domain is DTGVSQNPRHKITKRGQNVTFRCDPISEHNRLYWYRQTLGQGPEFLTYFQNEAQLEKSRLLSDRFSAERPKGSFSTLEIQRTEQGDSAMYLCASSFSARRYTDTQYFGPGTRLTVL.